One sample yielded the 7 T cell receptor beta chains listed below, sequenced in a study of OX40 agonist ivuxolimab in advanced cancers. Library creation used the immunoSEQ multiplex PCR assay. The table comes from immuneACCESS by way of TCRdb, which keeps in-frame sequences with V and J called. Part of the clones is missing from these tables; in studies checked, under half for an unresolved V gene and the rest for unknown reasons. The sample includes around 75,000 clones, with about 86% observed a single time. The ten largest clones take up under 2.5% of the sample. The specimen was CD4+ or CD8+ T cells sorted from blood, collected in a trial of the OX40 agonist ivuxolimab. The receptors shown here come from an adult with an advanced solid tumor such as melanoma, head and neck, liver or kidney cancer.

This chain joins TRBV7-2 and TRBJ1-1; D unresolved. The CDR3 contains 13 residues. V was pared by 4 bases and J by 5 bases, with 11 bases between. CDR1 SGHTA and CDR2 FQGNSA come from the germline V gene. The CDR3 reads CASSSGAGTEAFF. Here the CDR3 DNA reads TGTGCCAGCAGCTCCGGTGCCGGAACTGAAGCTTTCTTT. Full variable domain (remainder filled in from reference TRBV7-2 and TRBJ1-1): GAGVSQSPSNKVTEKGKDVELRCDPISGHTALYWYRQSLGQGLEFLIYFQGNSAPDKSGLPSDRFSAERTGGSVSTLTIQRTQQEDSAVYLCASSSGAGTEAFFGQGTRLTVV.

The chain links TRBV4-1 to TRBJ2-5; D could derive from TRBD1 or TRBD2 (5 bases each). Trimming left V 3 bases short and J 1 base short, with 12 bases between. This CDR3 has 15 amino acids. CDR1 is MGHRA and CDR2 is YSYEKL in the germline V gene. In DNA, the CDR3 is TGCGCCAGCAGCCAGGGGGACGGAATCCAAGAGACCCAGTACTTC. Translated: CASSQGDGIQETQYF.

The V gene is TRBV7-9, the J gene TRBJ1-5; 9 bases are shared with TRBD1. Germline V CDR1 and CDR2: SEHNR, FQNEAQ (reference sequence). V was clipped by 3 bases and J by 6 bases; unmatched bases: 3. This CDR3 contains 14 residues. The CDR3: CASSFGTGIQPQHF. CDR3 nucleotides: TGTGCCAGCAGCTTCGGGACAGGGATTCAGCCCCAGCATTTT.

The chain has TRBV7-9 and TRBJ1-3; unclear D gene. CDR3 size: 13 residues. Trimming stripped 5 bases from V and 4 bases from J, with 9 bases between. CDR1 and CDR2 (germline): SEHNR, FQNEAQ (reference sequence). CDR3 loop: CASSNEPGNTIYF. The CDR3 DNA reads TGTGCCAGCAGCAACGAACCGGGAAACACCATATATTTT. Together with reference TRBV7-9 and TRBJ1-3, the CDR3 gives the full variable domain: DTGVSQNPRHKITKRGQNVTFRCDPISEHNRLYWYRQTLGQGPEFLTYFQNEAQLEKSRLLSDRFSAERPKGSFSTLEIQRTEQGDSAMYLCASSNEPGNTIYFGEGSWLTVV.

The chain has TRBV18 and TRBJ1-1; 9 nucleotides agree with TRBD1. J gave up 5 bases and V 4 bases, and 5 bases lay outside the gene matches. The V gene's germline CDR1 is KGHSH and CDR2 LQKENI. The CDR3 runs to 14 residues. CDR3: CASSLGTGRTEAFF. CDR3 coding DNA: TGTGCCAGCTCACTAGGGACAGGGAGAACTGAAGCTTTCTTT.

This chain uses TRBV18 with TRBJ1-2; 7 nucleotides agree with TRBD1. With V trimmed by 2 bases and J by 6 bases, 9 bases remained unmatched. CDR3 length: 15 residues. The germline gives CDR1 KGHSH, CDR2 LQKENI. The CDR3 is CASSPGTATFDGYTF. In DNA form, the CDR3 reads TGTGCCAGCTCACCAGGGACAGCCACCTTTGATGGCTACACCTTC.

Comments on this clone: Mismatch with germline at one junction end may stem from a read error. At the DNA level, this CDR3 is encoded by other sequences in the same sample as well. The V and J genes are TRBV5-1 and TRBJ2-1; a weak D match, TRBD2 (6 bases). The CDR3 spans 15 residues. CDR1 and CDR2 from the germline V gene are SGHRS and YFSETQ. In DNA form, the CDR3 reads TGCGCCAGCAGCCAAGACGGGAGCTCCTACAATGAACAGTTCTTC. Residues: CASSQDGSSYNEQFF.